Presented here are 25 T cell receptor beta chains from one specimen sequenced in a study of blood T cell repertoires in COVID-19. Sequenced by immunoSEQ multiplex PCR; TCRdb stores in-frame clones only, minus some. This table holds a few hundred thousand clones, 86% found once. The specimen was peripheral blood. The receptors originated from a man aged 50 to 60 with acute or convalescent COVID-19.

The CDR3 DNA reads TGTGCCAGCAGCGTAGAACCCCAGGGTGGGAAGACCCAGTACTTC. Translation: CASSVEPQGGKTQYF. The J gene is TRBJ2-5, the V gene TRBV9, with D perhaps matching TRBD1 (5 bases). This CDR3 is built from 15 residues. Germline CDR1 SGDLS, CDR2 YYNGEE. Trimming shortened V by 0 bases and J by 6 bases, and 15 bases separated the two germline ends.

The chain carries TRBV5-1 and TRBJ1-3; 8 nucleotides agree with TRBD1. Germline loops: CDR1 SGHRS, CDR2 YFSETQ. V lost 4 bases and J lost 0; bases outside the gene matches: 6. The CDR3 is 16 residues long. For the CDR3, the DNA is TGCGCCAGCAGCCTAGGACAGGGCGGCTCTGGAAACACCATATATTTT. This codes for CASSLGQGGSGNTIYF.

The chain carries TRBV4-1 and TRBJ1-2, with 8 bases identical to TRBD1. There are 15 residues in the CDR3. With 1 base clipped from V and 1 base from J, the junction kept 2 bases outside the gene matches. Germline loops: CDR1 MGHRA, CDR2 YSYEKL. The CDR3 protein is CASSQAGGSNYGYTF. CDR3 in DNA: TGCGCCAGCAGCCAAGCAGGGGGCAGTAACTATGGCTACACCTTC.

V usage is TRBV5-1 and J usage is TRBJ2-2; no firm D call. This CDR3 is built from 16 residues. CDR1 SGHRS and CDR2 YFSETQ come from the germline V gene. Between the trimmed V and J ends, which lost 1 base and 8 bases, there was a span of 18 bases. The DNA of the CDR3 is TGCGCCAGCAGCTTGCGGGTTCGAGGAGTCCCGGGGGAGCTGTTTTTT. This gives the protein CASSLRVRGVPGELFF.

V usage is TRBV18 and J usage is TRBJ1-2, with TRBD1 matching over 7 bases. J gave up 7 bases and V 5 bases, and 7 bases lay outside the gene matches. CDR3 length equals 13 residues. Germline V gives CDR1 KGHSH, CDR2 LQKENI. The CDR3 DNA sequence: TGTGCCAGCTCAGCCACAGGGGCGCGTGGCTACACCTTC. It is translated as CASSATGARGYTF.

V usage is TRBV7-3 and J usage is TRBJ2-6; D possibly corresponds to TRBD2 (6 bases). V gave up 5 bases and J gave up 0 bases, with 8 bases separating them. Germline V lookup: CDR1 SGHTA, CDR2 FQGTGA. This CDR3 has 15 amino acids. The CDR3 coding sequence is TGTGCCAGCAGCCGCGGGGTCTCTGGGGCCAACGTCCTGACTTTC. Its translation is CASSRGVSGANVLTF.

The chain uses TRBV7-8 and TRBJ2-1, with 10 bases matching TRBD2. CDR3 length equals 14 residues. V was pared by 5 bases and J by 7 bases, with 5 bases of the junction left unmatched. The germline V gene encodes CDR1 SGHVS and CDR2 FQNEAQ. Here the CDR3 DNA reads TGTGCCAGCAGCCTACGGACTAGCGGAAATGAGCAGTTCTTC. It specifies CASSLRTSGNEQFF.

The rearrangement joins TRBV2 to TRBJ1-1; D remains ambiguous. The V gene lost 2 bases and the J gene lost 0 bases, with 10 bases spanning the gap. Germline values: CDR1 SNHLY, CDR2 FYNNEI. The CDR3 extends over 15 amino acids. CDR3 region: CASSEQGLMNTEAFF. CDR3 DNA: TGTGCCAGCAGTGAACAAGGACTCATGAACACTGAAGCTTTCTTT.

The rearrangement uses TRBV18 and TRBJ2-7; 8 bases line up with TRBD1. The CDR3 extends over 14 amino acids. V shed 6 bases and J 3 bases; nucleotides not matched to a gene: 7. Germline assignment: CDR1 KGHSH and CDR2 LQKENI. The chain's CDR3 is CASSGQGKVYEQYF. CDR3 nucleotide sequence: TGTGCCAGCTCCGGACAGGGAAAGGTCTACGAGCAGTACTTC.

This clone was picked up a small number of times. V is TRBV12-5 and J is TRBJ1-2; D perhaps matches TRBD1 (5 bases). The germline V gene encodes CDR1 LGHNT and CDR2 FRNRAP. The CDR3 has 19 amino acids. V lost 2 bases and J 0 bases, leaving 22 bases between the germline ends. CDR3: CASGLNPRGGHRANYGYTF. CDR3 bases: TGTGCTAGTGGTTTGAATCCTAGGGGCGGACACCGTGCTAACTATGGCTACACCTTC.

The chain joins TRBV2 to TRBJ1-6; 8 bases fit TRBD1. The CDR3 has 15 residues. Losses at the gene ends were 5 bases for V and 9 bases for J; bases not matched to a gene: 9. CDR1 and CDR2 (germline): SNHLY, FYNNEI. CDR3 DNA: TGTGCCAGCAGTCCTGGACAGGGTGTTGGTTCACCCCTCCACTTT. Translation: CASSPGQGVGSPLHF.

The V call is TRBV30, the J call TRBJ1-3; D is perhaps TRBD1 (6 bases). The CDR3 consists of 15 residues. CDR1 and CDR2 from the germline V gene are GTSNPN and SVGIG (reference sequence). The germline V and J ends were trimmed by 1 base and 4 bases, with 14 bases remaining between them. The CDR3: CAWSGGQSRGNTIYF. In DNA form, the CDR3 reads TGTGCCTGGAGTGGGGGGCAGTCGAGGGGAAACACCATATATTTT. Filled out from reference TRBV30 and TRBJ1-3, the complete variable domain reads SQTIHQWPATLVQPVGSPLSLECTVEGTSNPNLYWYRQAAGRGLQLLFYSVGIGQISSEVPQNLSASRPQDRQFILSSKKLLLSDSGFYLCAWSGGQSRGNTIYFGEGSWLTVV.

V usage is TRBV7-2 and J usage is TRBJ1-1; no firm D call. CDR3 size: 13 residues. In germline, CDR1 is SGHTA, CDR2 FQGNSA. With 4 bases removed from V and 0 bases from J, the gap between germline ends came to 6 bases. As DNA, the CDR3 is TGTGCCAGCAGCTCCCCTTTGAACACTGAAGCTTTCTTT. As protein: CASSSPLNTEAFF.

This clone was recorded once. This chain links TRBV12-3 or TRBV12-4 with TRBJ1-2; D is possibly TRBD1 (5 bases). The V end lost 7 bases, the J end lost 4 bases, and 10 bases lay between the germline ends. The CDR3 totals 12 residues. The CDR3 loop reads CASTLGGYGYTF. The CDR3 region has the DNA TGTGCCAGCACCCTGGGGGGCTATGGCTACACCTTC.

The count of this clone is one. J is TRBJ1-1 and V is TRBV4-1; 7 positions agree with TRBD1. The junction had 3 bases not matched to a gene; V was cut back by 5 bases and J by 0 bases. The CDR3 has 14 residues. Germline loops: CDR1 MGHRA, CDR2 YSYEKL. The CDR3 nucleotides read TGCGCCAGCAGCGAGGGGGCTATGAACACTGAAGCTTTCTTT. Translation gives CASSEGAMNTEAFF.

This clone was picked up a small number of times. The chain carries TRBV5-1 and TRBJ1-3; D might be TRBD1 (5 bases). Germline loops: CDR1 SGHRS, CDR2 YFSETQ. CDR3 length equals 16 residues. With 2 bases removed from V and 3 bases from J, the gap between germline ends came to 15 bases. CDR3: CASSFGGAGHGNTIYF. CDR3 nucleotides: TGCGCCAGCAGCTTTGGCGGGGCAGGGCATGGAAACACCATATATTTT.

The J gene is TRBJ2-7, the V gene TRBV5-1, with 9 positions matching TRBD1. This CDR3 is built from 15 residues. V was clipped by 4 bases and J by 4 bases; unmatched bases: 9. Germline lookup yields CDR1 SGHRS and CDR2 YFSETQ. The CDR3 sequence: CASSTWTGDQYEQYF. CDR3 DNA sequence: TGCGCCAGCAGCACCTGGACAGGGGATCAATACGAGCAGTACTTC.

This clone was counted only a few times. The sample has other DNA sequences that encode this CDR3 too. This chain uses TRBV10-3 with TRBJ1-1; 7 positions match TRBD1. The CDR3 sequence is 14 residues long. J was trimmed by 5 bases and V by 4 bases; bases with no gene match: 7. The germline V gene has CDR1 ENHRY and CDR2 SYGVKD. CDR3: CAISAGQGGTEAFF. CDR3 in DNA: TGTGCCATCAGTGCGGGCCAGGGGGGTACTGAAGCTTTCTTT.

The rearrangement joins TRBV7-9 to TRBJ1-3, with D possibly being TRBD1 (5 bases). CDR1 is SEHNR, CDR2 FQNEAQ, per germline (reference sequence). The V and J ends lost 2 bases and 0 bases respectively, with 8 bases between them. The CDR3 consists of 15 residues. CDR3 sequence (DNA): TGTGCCAGCAGCTTACAGGGATCCTCTGGAAACACCATATATTTT. Translation gives CASSLQGSSGNTIYF.

The rearrangement joins TRBV19 to TRBJ1-5; D gene ambiguous. With 3 bases removed from V and 3 bases from J, the gap between germline ends came to 6 bases. The germline CDR1 and CDR2 sequences are LNHDA and SQIVND (reference sequence). The CDR3 loop spans 13 amino acids. The CDR3 here is CASSIIVNQPQHF. CDR3 sequence (DNA): TGTGCCAGTAGTATTATAGTCAATCAGCCCCAGCATTTT.

The rearrangement uses TRBV6-4 and TRBJ2-1, with 13 bases identical to TRBD2. The V segment lost 2 bases and the J segment 9 bases; nucleotides outside the gene matches: 4. This CDR3 contains 15 residues. Germline CDR1 reads MRHNA; CDR2 reads SNTAGT. Here the CDR3 reads CASSDTSGGAGEQFF. The CDR3 DNA is TGTGCCAGCAGTGACACTAGCGGGGGGGCCGGTGAGCAGTTCTTC.

This chain joins TRBV29-1 and TRBJ1-2; the D is unclear. This CDR3 region has 12 residues. CDR1 is SQVTM and CDR2 is ANQGSEA in the germline V gene. The ends were cut back, 4 bases at V and 0 bases at J, with 6 bases in the middle. CDR3 loop: CSVGQANYGYTF. The CDR3 region has the DNA TGCAGCGTTGGTCAGGCTAACTATGGCTACACCTTC.

V usage is TRBV3-1 (or the pseudogene TRBV3-2) and J usage is TRBJ2-5; a weak D match, TRBD1 (5 bases). Trimming pared 0 bases from V and 1 base from J, leaving 12 bases between. Looked up from germline, CDR1 is LGHDT and CDR2 is YNNKEL (reference sequence). This CDR3 region has 16 residues. CDR3 bases: TGTGCCAGCAGCCAAGAAGGAGTAGGGGTCCAAGAGACCCAGTACTTC. This translates into CASSQEGVGVQETQYF.

The rearrangement joins TRBV6-2 or TRBV6-3 to TRBJ1-5; 9 bases fit TRBD1. Germline values: CDR1 MNHEY, CDR2 SVGEGT. The CDR3 consists of 15 residues. The junction had 2 bases not matched to a gene; V was cut back by 4 bases and J by 1 base. CDR3 in amino acids: CASSSTGGSNQPQHF. The CDR3 nucleotides are TGTGCCAGCAGTTCGACAGGGGGGAGCAATCAGCCCCAGCATTTT.

This clone has a single count. The chain couples TRBV3-1 (or the pseudogene TRBV3-2) to TRBJ1-1; 9 bases match TRBD1. The V segment lost 4 bases and the J segment 8 bases; nucleotides outside the gene matches: 2. This CDR3 region has 12 residues. From germline, CDR1 is LGHDT and CDR2 YNNKEL (reference sequence). In DNA, the CDR3 is TGTGCCAGCAGCCTTGGGACAGGGGAAGCTTTCTTT. The encoded protein is CASSLGTGEAFF.